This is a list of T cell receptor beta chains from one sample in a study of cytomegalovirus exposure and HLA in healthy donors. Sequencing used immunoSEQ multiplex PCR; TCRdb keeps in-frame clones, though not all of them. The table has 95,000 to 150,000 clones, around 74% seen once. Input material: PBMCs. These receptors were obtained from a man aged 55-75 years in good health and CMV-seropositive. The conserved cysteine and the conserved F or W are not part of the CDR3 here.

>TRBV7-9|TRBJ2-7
ASSFALRLAGSYEQY
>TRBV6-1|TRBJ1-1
ASSPGQGRSTEAF
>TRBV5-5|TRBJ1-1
ASSKLDRGIFEAF
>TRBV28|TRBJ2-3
ASLRGGTDTQY
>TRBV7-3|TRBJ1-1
ASSSHPPAGSNTEAF
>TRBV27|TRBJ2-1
ASSLSRGAWNEQF
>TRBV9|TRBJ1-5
ASSATQGNNQPQH
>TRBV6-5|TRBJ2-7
ASSYSGGEQY
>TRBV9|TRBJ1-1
ASSVGHLNTEAF
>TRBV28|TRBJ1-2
ALRGRDVYGYT
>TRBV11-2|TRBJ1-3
ASSSRIGLLSGNTIY
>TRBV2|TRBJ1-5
ASSEREFNQPQH
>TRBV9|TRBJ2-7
ASSATGYEQY